The subject of this entry is one TCR beta chain. Its target is unknown. The sample is drawn from a study of cytomegalovirus exposure and HLA in healthy donors. General study results and limits: Among TCR beta chains, those listed as cytomegalovirus-associated numbered about 160.

V lost 5 bases and J 4 bases, leaving 16 bases between the germline ends. Germline values: CDR1 SGHRS, CDR2 YFSETQ. The length of the CDR3 is 14 residues. Both 60 Vbeta primers and 13 Jbeta primers went into the PCR. TCRdb's copy holds only in-frame clones and misses some; the assay was immunoSEQ multiplex PCR. The sample holds some 64,000 clones. The specimen sequenced was PBMCs. V and J are TRBV5-1 and TRBJ2-7, with D perhaps matching TRBD2 (6 bases). This TCR was sampled from a woman aged 25-40 years in good health and CMV-seronegative. The CDR3: CASRPPGLSYEQYF. CDR3 DNA sequence: TGCGCCAGCAGACCTCCAGGACTATCATACGAGCAGTACTTC.